Each of the 5 T cell receptor beta chains below was sequenced from the same sample in a study of blood T cell repertoires in COVID-19. Only in-frame clones appear in the TCRdb table, and some are missing; sequencing was by immunoSEQ multiplex PCR. The data show some 40,000 clones, around four fifths seen once. Material: peripheral blood. These receptors came from a man aged 50 to 60 with active or convalescent COVID-19.

As DNA, the CDR3 is TGTGCGCACCGCGACAGGGTTTCCAATGAGCAGTTCTTC. It specifies CAHRDRVSNEQFF. The chain combines TRBV5-4 with TRBJ2-1; TRBD1 matches at 7 bases. The CDR3 runs to 13 residues. Germline V gene data show CDR1 as SGHNT and CDR2 as YYREEE (reference sequence).

The chain employs TRBV5-1 and TRBJ2-5; a weak D match, TRBD1 (7 bases). The CDR3 contains 15 residues. Trimming removed 4 bases from V and 0 bases from J, with 13 bases in between. Germline CDR1 reads SGHRS; CDR2 reads YFSETQ. The CDR3 protein is CASSRGDSHQETQYF. The CDR3, as DNA: TGCGCCAGCAGCAGGGGGGACAGCCACCAAGAGACCCAGTACTTC.

The chain recombines TRBV6-1 with TRBJ1-5; possibly TRBD1 for D (5 bases). The CDR3 has 16 amino acids. Germline V gene data show CDR1 as MNHNS and CDR2 as SASEGT. Trimming pared 1 base from V and 6 bases from J, leaving 16 bases between. CDR3 sequence: CASSEGRVRGRQPQHF. CDR3 coding DNA: TGTGCCAGCAGTGAAGGCAGGGTTAGAGGACGTCAGCCCCAGCATTTT.

This chain joins TRBV25-1 and TRBJ2-7; 7 positions match TRBD1. Germline CDR1 reads MGHDK; CDR2 reads SYGVNS. The CDR3 runs to 14 residues. Trimming at V came to 6 bases and at J to 2 bases, leaving 7 bases not matched to a gene. The DNA for the CDR3 is TGTGCCAGCAGAAGACAGGGAACCACCTACGAGCAGTACTTC. Its protein is CASRRQGTTYEQYF.

J is TRBJ1-2 and V is TRBV6-2 or TRBV6-3, with 8 bases that match TRBD1. Looked up from germline, CDR1 is MNHEY and CDR2 is SVGEGT. J was trimmed by 4 bases and V by 2 bases; bases with no gene match: 6. The CDR3 loop spans 15 amino acids. CDR3 sequence reads: CASSYGTGDRYGYTF. In DNA form, the CDR3 reads TGTGCCAGCAGTTACGGGACAGGTGACCGCTATGGCTACACCTTC.